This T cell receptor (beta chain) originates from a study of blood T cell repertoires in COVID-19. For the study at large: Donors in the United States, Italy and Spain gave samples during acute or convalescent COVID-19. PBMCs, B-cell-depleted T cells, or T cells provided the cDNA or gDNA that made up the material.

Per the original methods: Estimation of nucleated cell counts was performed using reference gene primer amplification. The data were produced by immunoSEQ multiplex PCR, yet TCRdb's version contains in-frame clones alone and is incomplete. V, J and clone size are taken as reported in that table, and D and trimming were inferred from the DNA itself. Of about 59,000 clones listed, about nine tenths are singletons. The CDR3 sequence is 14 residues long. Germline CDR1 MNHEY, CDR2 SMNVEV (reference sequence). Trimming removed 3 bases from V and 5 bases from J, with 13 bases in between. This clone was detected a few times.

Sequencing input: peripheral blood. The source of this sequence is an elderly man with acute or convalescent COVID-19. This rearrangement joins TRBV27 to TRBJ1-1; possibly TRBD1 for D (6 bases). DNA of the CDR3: TGTGCCAGCAGTTTCACGGCAGGGGATACTGAAGCTTTCTTT. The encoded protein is CASSFTAGDTEAFF.